A selection of T cell receptor beta chains follows, all from one sample in a study of cytomegalovirus exposure and HLA in healthy donors. Clones were read by immunoSEQ multiplex PCR, and TCRdb kept only the in-frame ones, dropping some. The sample has roughly 67,000 clones, roughly 73% seen once. Source material: PBMCs. The receptors were gathered from a middle-aged man in good health and CMV-seronegative. Both conserved end residues are part of each CDR3. Each record gives: D gene, J gene, V gene, CDR3 protein. A D gene is named only where the DNA matches it firmly.

>TRBD1|TRBJ2-7|TRBV4-1
CASSPSQGVPYEQYF
>.|TRBJ2-7|TRBV11-2
CASSSVWAGRLAYEQYF
>TRBD1|TRBJ1-4|TRBV5-1
CASSPSGGPNEKLFF
>.|TRBJ2-1|TRBV7-3
CASSALLGTNEQFF
>.|TRBJ1-5|TRBV19
CASSLPYGNQPQHF
>TRBD1|TRBJ1-4|TRBV15
CATSRTGVSEKLFF
>.|TRBJ2-5|TRBV5-8
CASSPPERAIETQYF
>TRBD2|TRBJ2-3|TRBV6-5
CASSGLAGGPDTQYF
>TRBD1|TRBJ2-6|TRBV15
CATSREGTGFGANVLTF
>TRBD1|TRBJ1-2|TRBV9
CASSAGQGIDYGYTF
>.|TRBJ2-7|TRBV9
CASSVGVATTYEQYF
>.|TRBJ2-3|TRBV5-4
CASSLAMNAATDTQYF
>TRBD1|TRBJ1-3|TRBV5-1
CASSLVSGGSGNTIYF
>.|TRBJ2-5|TRBV28
CASSLVGLQETQYF
>.|TRBJ2-3|TRBV9
CASSVAAGVGQYF
>.|TRBJ2-7|TRBV10-3
CAISQDRLSSYEQYF
>TRBD1|TRBJ1-1|TRBV5-6
CASSFGRGPAPSFF
>TRBD2|TRBJ2-3|TRBV5-6
CASSHPSGTSTDTQYF
>TRBD1|TRBJ1-2|TRBV19
CASSINGQGAQGYTF
>TRBD2|TRBJ2-3|TRBV7-9
CASSLDNRGAGGTDTQYF
>.|TRBJ1-4|TRBV13
CASSFRRRLTEKLFF
>.|TRBJ2-3|TRBV6-1
CASQKLNTDTQYF
>TRBD2|TRBJ2-3|TRBV27
CASRLAGGDTQYF
>TRBD1|TRBJ2-2|TRBV28
CASSSTGDTGELFF
>TRBD1|TRBJ2-3|TRBV27
CASPGQGFKITDTQYF
>TRBD2|TRBJ2-1|TRBV29-1
CSVESGGTYNEQFF
>.|.|TRBV5-6
CTSSLGQGSYEQYF
>TRBD2|TRBJ2-1|TRBV27
CASILSSLGLAGGPLPYNEQFF
>.|TRBJ2-3|TRBV11-3
CASSFGGSGTTDTQYF
>.|TRBJ2-2|TRBV7-3
CASSPRGGYTGELFF
>.|TRBJ2-7|TRBV5-1
CASSLNSLSYEQYF
>.|TRBJ2-1|TRBV5-4
CASSSATGNEQFF
>TRBD1|TRBJ1-6|TRBV6-1
CASGKTGGDSPLHF
>TRBD1|TRBJ1-5|TRBV5-1
CASSLGQGGQPQHF
>TRBD2|TRBJ2-5|TRBV6-1
CASSEGIAGGTETQYF
>TRBD2|TRBJ2-2|TRBV7-8
CASGDGRRGGTNTGELFF
>TRBD2|TRBJ2-2|TRBV5-4
CASSLPTSGRNTGELFF
>.|TRBJ2-2|TRBV4-1
CASSQSETTGELFF
>.|TRBJ2-7|TRBV5-4
CASSLGGRGAYEQYF
>.|TRBJ1-2|TRBV11-2
CASTLAGDGYTF
>.|TRBJ1-2|TRBV18
CASSTSFNYGYTF
>TRBD2|TRBJ2-3|TRBV28
CASSLRGTSASTDTQYF
>.|TRBJ1-1|TRBV28
CASRTAGRRNTEAFF
>TRBD1|TRBJ2-1|TRBV11-3
CASSLGQGGNEQFF
>.|TRBJ1-2|TRBV5-1
CASRLTANYGYTF
>TRBD1|TRBJ1-5|TRBV19
CASSMRRQGFYQPQHF
>TRBD2|TRBJ2-5|TRBV10-3
CATLSGRIQYF
>TRBD1|TRBJ1-5|TRBV27
CASSSGGWQPQHF
>.|TRBJ1-6|TRBV12-5
CASGFSRSSSYNSPLHF
>.|TRBJ2-1|TRBV29-1
CSVEGFGYEQFF
>.|TRBJ1-6|TRBV2
CASSEEGVHNSPLHF